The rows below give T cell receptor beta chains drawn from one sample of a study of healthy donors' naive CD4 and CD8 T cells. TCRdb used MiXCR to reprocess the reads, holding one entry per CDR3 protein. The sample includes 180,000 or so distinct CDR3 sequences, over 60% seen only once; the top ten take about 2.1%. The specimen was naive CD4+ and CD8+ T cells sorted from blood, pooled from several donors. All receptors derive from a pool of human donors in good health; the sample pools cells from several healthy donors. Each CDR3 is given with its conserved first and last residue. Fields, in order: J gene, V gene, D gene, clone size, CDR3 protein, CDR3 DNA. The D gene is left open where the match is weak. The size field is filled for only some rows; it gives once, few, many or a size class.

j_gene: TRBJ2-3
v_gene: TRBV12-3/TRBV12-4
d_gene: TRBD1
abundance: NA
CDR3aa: CASSEQGVTDSDTQYF
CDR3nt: TGTGCCAGCAGTGAACAGGGGGTGACAGATTCGGATACGCAGTATTTT

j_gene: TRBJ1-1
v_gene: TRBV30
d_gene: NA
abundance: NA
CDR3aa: CAWSRQGEAFF
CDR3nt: TGTGCCTGGAGTCGGCAGGGAGAAGCTTTCTTT

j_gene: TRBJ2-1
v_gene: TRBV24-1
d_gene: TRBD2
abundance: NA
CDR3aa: CATSDSPGGRNEQFF
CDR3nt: TGTGCCACCAGTGATTCCCCGGGGGGTAGGAATGAGCAGTTCTTC

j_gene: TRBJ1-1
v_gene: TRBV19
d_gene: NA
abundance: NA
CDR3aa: CASTDRNTEAFF
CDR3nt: TGTGCCAGTACTGACAGGAACACTGAAGCTTTCTTT

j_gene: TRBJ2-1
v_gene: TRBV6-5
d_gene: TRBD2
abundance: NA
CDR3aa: CASSPIGLTSGWNEQFF
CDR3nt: TGTGCCAGCAGCCCTATCGGGCTTACTAGCGGTTGGAATGAGCAGTTCTTC

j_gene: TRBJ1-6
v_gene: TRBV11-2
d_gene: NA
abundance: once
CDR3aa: CASRHQIHNSPLHF
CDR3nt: TGTGCCAGCAGGCATCAGATACATAATTCACCCCTCCACTTT

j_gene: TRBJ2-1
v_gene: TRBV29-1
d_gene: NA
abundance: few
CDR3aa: CSVDSSYNEQFF
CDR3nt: TGCAGCGTGGATTCAAGCTACAATGAGCAGTTCTTC

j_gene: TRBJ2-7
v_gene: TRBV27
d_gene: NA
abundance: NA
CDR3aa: CASSYHRTYEQYF
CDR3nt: TGTGCCAGCAGTTACCACAGAACCTACGAGCAGTACTTC

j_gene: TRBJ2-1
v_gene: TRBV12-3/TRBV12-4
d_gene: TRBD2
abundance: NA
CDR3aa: CASSLRTSDEQFF
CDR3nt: TGTGCCAGCAGTCTTCGGACTAGCGATGAGCAGTTCTTC

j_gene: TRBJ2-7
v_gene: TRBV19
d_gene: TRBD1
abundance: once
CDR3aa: CASSPWTGGTYEQYF
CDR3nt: TGTGCCAGTAGTCCTTGGACAGGGGGCACCTACGAGCAGTACTTC

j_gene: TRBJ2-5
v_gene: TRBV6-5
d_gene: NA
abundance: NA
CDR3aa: CASSYSNLPGQTQYF
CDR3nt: TGTGCCAGCAGTTACTCGAATTTGCCGGGTCAGACCCAGTACTTC

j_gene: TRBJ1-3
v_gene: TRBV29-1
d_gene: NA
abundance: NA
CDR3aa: CSTLGGNTIYF
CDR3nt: TGCAGCACACTGGGTGGAAACACCATATATTTT

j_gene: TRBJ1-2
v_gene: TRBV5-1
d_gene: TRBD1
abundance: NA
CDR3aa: CASSLRGGAYGYTF
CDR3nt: TGCGCCAGCAGCTTACGAGGGGGCGCCTATGGCTACACCTTC

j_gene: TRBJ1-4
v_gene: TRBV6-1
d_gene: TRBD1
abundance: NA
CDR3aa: CAGGQGFVPNEKLFF
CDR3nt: TGTGCCGGGGGACAGGGTTTCGTTCCAAATGAAAAACTGTTTTTT

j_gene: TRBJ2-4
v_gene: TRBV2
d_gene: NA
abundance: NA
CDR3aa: CASSGTFSNQYF
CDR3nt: TGTGCCAGCAGTGGGACATTTAGCAATCAGTACTTC

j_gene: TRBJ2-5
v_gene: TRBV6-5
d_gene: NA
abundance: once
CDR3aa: CASSSYRVGVQETQYF
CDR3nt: TGTGCCAGCAGTTCCTACAGGGTAGGAGTCCAAGAGACCCAGTACTTC

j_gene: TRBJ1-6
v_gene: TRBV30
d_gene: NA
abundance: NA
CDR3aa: CAWVGGGQYNSPLHF
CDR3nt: TGTGCCTGGGTCGGCGGTGGACAGTATAATTCACCCCTCCACTTT

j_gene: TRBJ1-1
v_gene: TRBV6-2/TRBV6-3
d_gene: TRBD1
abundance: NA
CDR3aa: CVSSKLDRGTEAFF
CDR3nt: TGTGTCAGCAGCAAGTTGGACAGGGGCACTGAAGCTTTCTTT

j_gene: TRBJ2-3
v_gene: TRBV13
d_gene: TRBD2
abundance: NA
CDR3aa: CASRPREGEGTDTQYF
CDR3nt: TGTGCCAGCAGGCCTCGGGAGGGAGAGGGCACAGATACGCAGTATTTT

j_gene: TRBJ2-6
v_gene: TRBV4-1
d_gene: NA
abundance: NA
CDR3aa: CASSQEATSGANVLTF
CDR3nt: TGCGCCAGCAGCCAAGAGGCAACCTCTGGGGCCAACGTCCTGACTTTC

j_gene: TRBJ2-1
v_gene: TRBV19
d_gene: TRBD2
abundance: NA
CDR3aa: CASSILAGPWEQFF
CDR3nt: TGTGCCAGTAGTATACTAGCGGGACCTTGGGAGCAGTTCTTC

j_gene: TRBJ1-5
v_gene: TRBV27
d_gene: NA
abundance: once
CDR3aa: CASRYDNNQPQHF
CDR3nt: TGTGCCAGCAGATATGACAACAATCAGCCCCAGCATTTT

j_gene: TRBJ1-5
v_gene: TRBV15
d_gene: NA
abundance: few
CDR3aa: CATSRDKGGNQPQHF
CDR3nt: TGTGCCACCAGCAGAGATAAGGGGGGGAATCAGCCCCAGCATTTT

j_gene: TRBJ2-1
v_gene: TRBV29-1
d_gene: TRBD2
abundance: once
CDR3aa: CSVEIAGGPFYNEQFF
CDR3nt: TGCAGCGTTGAAATAGCGGGAGGGCCGTTTTACAATGAGCAGTTCTTC

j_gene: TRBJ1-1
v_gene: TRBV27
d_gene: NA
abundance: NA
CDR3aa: CASSFGEGDTEAFF
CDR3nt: TGTGCCAGCAGTTTTGGCGAGGGAGACACTGAAGCTTTCTTT

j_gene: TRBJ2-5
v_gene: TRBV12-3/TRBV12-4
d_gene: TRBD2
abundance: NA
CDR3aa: CASSFRTSGETQYF
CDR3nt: TGTGCCAGCAGTTTTAGGACTAGCGGAGAGACCCAGTACTTC

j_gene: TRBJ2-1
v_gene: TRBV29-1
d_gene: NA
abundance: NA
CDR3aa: CSVEGLLADNEQFF
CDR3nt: TGCAGCGTTGAAGGCTTGCTTGCGGACAATGAGCAGTTCTTC

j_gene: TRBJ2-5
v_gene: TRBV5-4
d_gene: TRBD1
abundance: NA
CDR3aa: CASSFQLTGVETQYF
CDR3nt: TGTGCCAGCAGCTTCCAGCTGACAGGGGTAGAGACCCAGTACTTC

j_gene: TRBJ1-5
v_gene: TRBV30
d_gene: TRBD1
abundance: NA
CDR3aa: CAWSEGTGVQPQHF
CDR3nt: TGTGCCTGGAGTGAAGGGACAGGGGTTCAGCCCCAGCATTTT

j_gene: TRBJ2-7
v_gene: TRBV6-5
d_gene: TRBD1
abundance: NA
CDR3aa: CASSKYRGHEQYF
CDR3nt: TGTGCCAGCAGTAAATACAGGGGGCACGAGCAGTACTTC

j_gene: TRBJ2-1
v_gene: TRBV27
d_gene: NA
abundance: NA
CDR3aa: CASSFNLPYNEQFF
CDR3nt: TGTGCCAGCAGTTTTAATCTTCCCTACAATGAGCAGTTCTTC

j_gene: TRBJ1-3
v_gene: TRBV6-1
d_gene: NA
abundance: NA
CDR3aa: CASSYSLKGSGNTIYF
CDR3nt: TGTGCCAGCAGTTACTCGCTTAAGGGGTCTGGAAACACCATATATTTT

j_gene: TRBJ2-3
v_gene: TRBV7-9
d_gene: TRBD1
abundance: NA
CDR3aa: CASSLIGQGTDTQYF
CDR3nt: TGTGCCAGCAGCTTAATAGGACAGGGGACAGATACGCAGTATTTT

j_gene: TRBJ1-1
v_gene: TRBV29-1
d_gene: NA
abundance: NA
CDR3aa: CSAANTEAFF
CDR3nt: TGCAGCGCCGCGAACACTGAAGCTTTCTTT

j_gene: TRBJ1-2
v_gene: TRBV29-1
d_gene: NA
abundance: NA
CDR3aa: CSVVRGNYGYTF
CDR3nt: TGCAGCGTTGTCCGGGGGAACTATGGCTACACCTTC

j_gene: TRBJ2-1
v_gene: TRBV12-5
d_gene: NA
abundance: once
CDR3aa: CASGSDYPIYNEQFF
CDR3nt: TGTGCTAGTGGTTCCGACTACCCCATCTACAATGAGCAGTTCTTC

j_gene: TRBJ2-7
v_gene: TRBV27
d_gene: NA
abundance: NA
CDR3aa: CASSFATNYEQYF
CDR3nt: TGTGCCAGCAGTTTCGCGACCAACTACGAGCAGTACTTC

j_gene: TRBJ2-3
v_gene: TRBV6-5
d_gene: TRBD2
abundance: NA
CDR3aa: CATSATSGTDTQYF
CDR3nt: TGTGCCACCTCCGCCACTAGCGGAACAGATACGCAGTATTTT

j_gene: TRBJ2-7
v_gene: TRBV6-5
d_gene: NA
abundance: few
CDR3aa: CASSYSTPAAYQYF
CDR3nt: TGTGCCAGCAGTTACTCGACACCGGCGGCTTACCAGTACTTC

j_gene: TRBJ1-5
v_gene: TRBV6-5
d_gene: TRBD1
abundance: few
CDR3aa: CASSFRGPNQPQHF
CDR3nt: TGTGCCAGCAGTTTCAGGGGGCCCAATCAGCCCCAGCATTTT

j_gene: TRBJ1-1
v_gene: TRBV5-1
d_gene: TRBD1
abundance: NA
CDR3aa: CASSLAGGNAEAFF
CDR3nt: TGCGCCAGCAGCTTGGCAGGGGGCAACGCTGAAGCTTTCTTT